This T cell receptor beta chain was recorded in a study of T cell responses to AZD1222 COVID-19 vaccine. The wider study: Investigators merged groups given second doses at roughly 4 or roughly 12 weeks.

Whole-study results and caveats: Baseline testing showed seropositivity in only 5 or 6 AZD1222 recipients. Donors skewed white British and female; clonal diversity was possibly underestimated.

The CDR3 consists of 14 residues. Germline V lookup: CDR1 MGHRA, CDR2 YSYEKL. V was pared by 0 bases and J by 11 bases, with 13 bases between. Assay used: immunoSEQ multiplex PCR; TCRdb lists only in-frame clones, some missing. The table records around 120,000 clones, around 93% of them present only once. Details on this clone: Its specificity is not known.

This chain links TRBV4-1 with TRBJ1-4; the D is unclear. This specimen was peripheral blood, taken on day 0 of AZD1222 vaccination. This TCR was sampled from an adult in good health. The CDR3 spells CASSQEGGTAKLFF. DNA of the CDR3: TGCGCCAGCAGCCAAGAAGGAGGTACGGCGAAACTGTTTTTT.